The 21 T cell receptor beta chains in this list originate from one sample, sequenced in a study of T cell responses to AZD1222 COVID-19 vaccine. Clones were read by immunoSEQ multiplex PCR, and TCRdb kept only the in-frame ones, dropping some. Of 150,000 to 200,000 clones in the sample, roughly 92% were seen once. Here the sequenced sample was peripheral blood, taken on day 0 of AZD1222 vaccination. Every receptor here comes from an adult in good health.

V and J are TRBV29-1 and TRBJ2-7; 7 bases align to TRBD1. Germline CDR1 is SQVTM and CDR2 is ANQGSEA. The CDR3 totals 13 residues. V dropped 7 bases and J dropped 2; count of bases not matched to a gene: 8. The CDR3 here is CSARQGPTYEQYF. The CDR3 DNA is TGCAGCGCCCGACAGGGACCCACCTACGAGCAGTACTTC.

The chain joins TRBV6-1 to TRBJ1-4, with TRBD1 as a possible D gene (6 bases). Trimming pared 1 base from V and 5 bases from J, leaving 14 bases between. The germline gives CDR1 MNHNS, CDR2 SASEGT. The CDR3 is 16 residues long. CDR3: CASSEEGHLGNEKLFF. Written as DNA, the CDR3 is TGTGCCAGCAGTGAAGAGGGACACCTTGGGAATGAAAAACTGTTTTTT.

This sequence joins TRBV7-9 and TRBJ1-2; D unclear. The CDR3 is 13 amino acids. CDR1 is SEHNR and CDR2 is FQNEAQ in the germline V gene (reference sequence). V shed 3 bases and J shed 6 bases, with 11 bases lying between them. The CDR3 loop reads CASSFQVPDGYTF. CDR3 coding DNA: TGTGCCAGCAGCTTTCAGGTCCCTGATGGCTACACCTTC.

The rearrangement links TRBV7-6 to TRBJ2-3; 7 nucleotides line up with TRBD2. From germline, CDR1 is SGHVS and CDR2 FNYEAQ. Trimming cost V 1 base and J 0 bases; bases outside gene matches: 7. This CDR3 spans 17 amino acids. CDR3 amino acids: CASSLEASGASTDTQYF. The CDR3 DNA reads TGTGCCAGCAGCTTAGAGGCTAGCGGAGCTAGCACAGATACGCAGTATTTT.

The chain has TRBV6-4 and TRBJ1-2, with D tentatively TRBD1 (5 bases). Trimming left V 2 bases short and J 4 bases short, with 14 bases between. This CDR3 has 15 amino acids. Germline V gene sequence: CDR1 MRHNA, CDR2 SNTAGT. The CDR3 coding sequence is TGTGCCAGCAGTGACGGGGGGGAGCCTACCTATGGCTACACCTTC. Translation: CASSDGGEPTYGYTF.

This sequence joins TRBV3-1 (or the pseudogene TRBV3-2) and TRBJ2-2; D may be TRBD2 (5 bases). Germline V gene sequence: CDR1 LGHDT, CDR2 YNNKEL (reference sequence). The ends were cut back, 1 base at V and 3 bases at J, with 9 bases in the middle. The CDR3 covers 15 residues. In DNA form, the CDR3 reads TGTGCCAGCAGCCAAGCGGAGGTCCACACCGGGGAGCTGTTTTTT. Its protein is CASSQAEVHTGELFF.

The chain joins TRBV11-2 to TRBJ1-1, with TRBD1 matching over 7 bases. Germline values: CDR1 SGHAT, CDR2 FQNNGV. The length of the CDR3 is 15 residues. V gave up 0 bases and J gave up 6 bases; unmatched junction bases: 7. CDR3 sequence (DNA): TGTGCCAGCAGCTTAGATCGGGACAGCCGTTCTGAAGCTTTCTTT. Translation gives CASSLDRDSRSEAFF.

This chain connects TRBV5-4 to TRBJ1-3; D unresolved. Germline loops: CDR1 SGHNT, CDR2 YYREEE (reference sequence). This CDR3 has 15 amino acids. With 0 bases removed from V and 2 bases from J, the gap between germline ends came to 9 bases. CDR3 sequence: CASSLAAGTGNTIYF. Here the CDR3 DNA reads TGTGCCAGCAGCTTGGCAGCGGGGACTGGAAACACCATATATTTT.

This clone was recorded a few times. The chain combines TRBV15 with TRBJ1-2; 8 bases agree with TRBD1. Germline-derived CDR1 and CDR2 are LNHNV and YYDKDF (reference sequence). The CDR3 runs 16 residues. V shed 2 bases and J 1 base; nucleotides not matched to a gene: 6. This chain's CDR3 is CATSRSGGMGNYGYTF. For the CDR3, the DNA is TGTGCCACCAGCAGATCAGGGGGCATGGGTAACTATGGCTACACCTTC.

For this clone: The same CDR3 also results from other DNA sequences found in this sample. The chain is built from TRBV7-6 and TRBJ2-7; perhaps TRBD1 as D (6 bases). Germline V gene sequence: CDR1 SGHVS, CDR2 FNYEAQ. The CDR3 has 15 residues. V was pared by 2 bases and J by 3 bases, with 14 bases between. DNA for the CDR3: TGTGCCAGCAGCTTAATGGGACACGGTGACTACGAGCAGTACTTC. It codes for CASSLMGHGDYEQYF.

The CDR3 reads CASSISGTGGILGYEQYF. The CDR3 nucleotides read TGTGCCAGCAGCATCTCCGGGACAGGGGGAATATTAGGCTACGAGCAGTACTTC. This chain joins TRBV7-2 and TRBJ2-7, with TRBD1 identical over 11 bases. V lost 5 bases and J lost 3; bases outside the gene matches: 15. In germline, CDR1 is SGHTA, CDR2 FQGNSA. The CDR3 consists of 18 residues.

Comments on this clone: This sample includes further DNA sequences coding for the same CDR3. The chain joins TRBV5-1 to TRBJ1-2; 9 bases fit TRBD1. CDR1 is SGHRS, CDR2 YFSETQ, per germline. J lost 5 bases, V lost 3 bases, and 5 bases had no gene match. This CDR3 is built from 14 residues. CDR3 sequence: CASSSGQGGYGYTF. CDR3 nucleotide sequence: TGCGCCAGCAGCTCGGGACAGGGAGGGTATGGCTACACCTTC.

This CDR3 reads CASSANRNSNQPQHF. Written as DNA, the CDR3 is TGTGCCAGTAGTGCTAACAGGAACAGCAATCAGCCCCAGCATTTT. The chain employs TRBV19 and TRBJ1-5, with D perhaps TRBD1 (5 bases). Germline CDR1 is LNHDA and CDR2 is SQIVND (reference sequence). The CDR3 has 15 amino acids. V was cut by 5 bases and J by 1 base, with 12 bases left in between.

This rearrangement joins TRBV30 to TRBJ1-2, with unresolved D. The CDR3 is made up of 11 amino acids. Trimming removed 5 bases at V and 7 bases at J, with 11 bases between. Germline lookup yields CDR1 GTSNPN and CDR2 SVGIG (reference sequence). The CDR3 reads CAWASSGGYTF. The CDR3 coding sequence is TGTGCCTGGGCCTCCTCAGGTGGCTACACCTTC.

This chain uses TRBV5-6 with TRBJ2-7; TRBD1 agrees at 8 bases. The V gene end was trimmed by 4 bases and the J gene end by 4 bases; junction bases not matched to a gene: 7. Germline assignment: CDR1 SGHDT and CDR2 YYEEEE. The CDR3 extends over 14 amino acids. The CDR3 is CASSPRTGYYEQYF. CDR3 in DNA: TGTGCCAGCAGCCCTAGGACAGGGTATTACGAGCAGTACTTC.

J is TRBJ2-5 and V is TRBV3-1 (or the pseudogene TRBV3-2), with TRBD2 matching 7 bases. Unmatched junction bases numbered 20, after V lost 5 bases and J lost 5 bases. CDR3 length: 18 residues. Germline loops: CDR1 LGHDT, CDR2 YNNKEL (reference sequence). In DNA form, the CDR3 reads TGTGCCAGCAGCTGGGCCACTACTAGCGTCGGAGATAGGGAGACCCAGTACTTC. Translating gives CASSWATTSVGDRETQYF.

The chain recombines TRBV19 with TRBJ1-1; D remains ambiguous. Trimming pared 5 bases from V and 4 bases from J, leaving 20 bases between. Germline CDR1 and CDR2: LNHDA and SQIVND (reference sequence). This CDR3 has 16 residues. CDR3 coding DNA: TGTGCCAGTAGTCCTTGGGCTTTCAATGGCGGCACTGAAGCTTTCTTT. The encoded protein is CASSPWAFNGGTEAFF.

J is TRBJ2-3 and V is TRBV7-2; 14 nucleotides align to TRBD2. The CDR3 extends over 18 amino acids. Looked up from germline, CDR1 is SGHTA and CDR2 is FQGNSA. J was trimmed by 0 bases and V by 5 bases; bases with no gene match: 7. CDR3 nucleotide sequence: TGTGCCAGCAGCCCTGGGACTAGCGGGGGAATTAGCACAGATACGCAGTATTTT. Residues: CASSPGTSGGISTDTQYF.

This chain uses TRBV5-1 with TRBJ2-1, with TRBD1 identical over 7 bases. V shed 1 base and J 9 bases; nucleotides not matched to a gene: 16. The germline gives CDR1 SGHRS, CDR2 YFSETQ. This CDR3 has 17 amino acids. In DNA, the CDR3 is TGCGCCAGCAGCTTGCCCCGAAAGAGGGGGCGCGAGGGTGAGCAGTTCTTC. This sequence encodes CASSLPRKRGREGEQFF.

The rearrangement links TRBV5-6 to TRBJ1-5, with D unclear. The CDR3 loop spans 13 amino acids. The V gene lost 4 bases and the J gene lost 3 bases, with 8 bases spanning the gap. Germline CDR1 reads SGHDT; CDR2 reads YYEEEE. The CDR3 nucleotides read TGTGCCAGCAGCGGCGGTTACAATCAGCCCCAGCATTTT. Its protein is CASSGGYNQPQHF. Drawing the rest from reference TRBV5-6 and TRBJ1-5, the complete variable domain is DAGVTQSPTHLIKTRGQQVTLRCSPKSGHDTVSWYQQALGQGPQFIFQYYEEEERQRGNFPDRFSGHQFPNYSSELNVNALLLGDSALYLCASSGGYNQPQHFGDGTRLSIL.

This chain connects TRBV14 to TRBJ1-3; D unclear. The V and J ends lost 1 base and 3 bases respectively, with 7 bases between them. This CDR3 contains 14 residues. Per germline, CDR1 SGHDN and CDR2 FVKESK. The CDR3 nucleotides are TGTGCCAGCAGCCAAGTCGGAATTGGAAACACCATATATTTT. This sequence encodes CASSQVGIGNTIYF.